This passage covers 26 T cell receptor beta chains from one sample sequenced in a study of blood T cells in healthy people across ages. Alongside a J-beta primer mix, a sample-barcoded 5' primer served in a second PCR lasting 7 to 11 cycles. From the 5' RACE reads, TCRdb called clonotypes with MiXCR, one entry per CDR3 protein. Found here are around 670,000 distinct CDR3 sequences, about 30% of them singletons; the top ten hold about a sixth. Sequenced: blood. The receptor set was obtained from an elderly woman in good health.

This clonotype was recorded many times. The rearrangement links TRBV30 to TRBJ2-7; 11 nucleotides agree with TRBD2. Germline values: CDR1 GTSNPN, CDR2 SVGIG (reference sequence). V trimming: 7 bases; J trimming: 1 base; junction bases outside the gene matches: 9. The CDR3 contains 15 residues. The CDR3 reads CALISGGGLSYEQYF. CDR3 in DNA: TGTGCCTTGATTAGCGGGGGGGGGCTATCCTACGAGCAGTACTTC.

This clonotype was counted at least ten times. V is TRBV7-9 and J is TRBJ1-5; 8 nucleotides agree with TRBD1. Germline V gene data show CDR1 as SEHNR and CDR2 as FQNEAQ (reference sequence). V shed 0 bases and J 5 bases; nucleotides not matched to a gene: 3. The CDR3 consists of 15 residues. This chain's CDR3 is CASSLAAGGDQPQHF. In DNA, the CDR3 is TGTGCCAGCAGCTTAGCGGCAGGGGGCGATCAGCCCCAGCATTTT.

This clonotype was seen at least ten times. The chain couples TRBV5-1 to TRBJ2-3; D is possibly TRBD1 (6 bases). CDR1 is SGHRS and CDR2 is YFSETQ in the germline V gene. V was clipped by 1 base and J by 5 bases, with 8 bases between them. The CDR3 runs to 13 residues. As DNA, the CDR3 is TGCGCCAGCAGCTTGCAGGGGCAAGATACGCAGTATTTT. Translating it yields CASSLQGQDTQYF.

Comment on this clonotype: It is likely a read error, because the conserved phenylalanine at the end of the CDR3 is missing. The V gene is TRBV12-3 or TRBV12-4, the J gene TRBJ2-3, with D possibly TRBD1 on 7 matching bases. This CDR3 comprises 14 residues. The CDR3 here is CASRLQGRTDAQYS. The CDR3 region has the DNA TGTGCCAGCAGATTACAGGGGAGGACAGATGCGCAGTATTCT.

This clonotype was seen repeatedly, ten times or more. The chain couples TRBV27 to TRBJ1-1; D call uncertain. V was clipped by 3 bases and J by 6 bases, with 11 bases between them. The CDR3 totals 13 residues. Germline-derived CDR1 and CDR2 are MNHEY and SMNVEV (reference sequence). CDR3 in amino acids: CASSFTKASEAFF. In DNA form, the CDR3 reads TGTGCCAGCAGTTTTACAAAAGCTTCTGAAGCTTTCTTT.

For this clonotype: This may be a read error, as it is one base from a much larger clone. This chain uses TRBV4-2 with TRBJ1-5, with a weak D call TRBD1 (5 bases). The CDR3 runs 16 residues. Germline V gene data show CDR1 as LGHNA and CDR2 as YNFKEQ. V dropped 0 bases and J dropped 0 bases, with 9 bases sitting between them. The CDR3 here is CASSQDPTDSNQPQHF. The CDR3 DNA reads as TGTGCCAGCAGCCAAGATCCGACAGATAGCAATCAGCCCCAGCATTTT.

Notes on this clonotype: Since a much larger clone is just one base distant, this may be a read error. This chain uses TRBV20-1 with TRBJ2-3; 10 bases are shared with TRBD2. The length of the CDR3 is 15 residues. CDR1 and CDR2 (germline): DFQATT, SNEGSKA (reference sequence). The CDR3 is CSASVAGGSTDAQYF. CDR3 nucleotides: TGCAGTGCTAGTGTAGCGGGGGGTAGCACAGATGCGCAGTATTTT.

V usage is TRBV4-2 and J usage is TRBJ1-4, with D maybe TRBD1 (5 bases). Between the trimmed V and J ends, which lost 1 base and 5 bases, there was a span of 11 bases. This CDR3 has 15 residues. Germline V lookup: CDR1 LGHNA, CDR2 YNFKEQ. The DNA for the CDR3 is TGTGCCAGCAGCCAAGTTGAGGGACCGAATGAAAAACTGTTTTTT. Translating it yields CASSQVEGPNEKLFF.

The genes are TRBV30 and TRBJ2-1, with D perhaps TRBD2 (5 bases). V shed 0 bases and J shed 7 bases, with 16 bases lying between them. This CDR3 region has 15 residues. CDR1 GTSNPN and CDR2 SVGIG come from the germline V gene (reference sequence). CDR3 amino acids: CAWSVKLAGGNEQFF. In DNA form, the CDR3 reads TGTGCCTGGAGTGTGAAGCTAGCCGGCGGGAATGAGCAGTTCTTC. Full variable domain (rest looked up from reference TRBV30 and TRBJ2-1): SQTIHQWPATLVQPVGSPLSLECTVEGTSNPNLYWYRQAAGRGLQLLFYSVGIGQISSEVPQNLSASRPQDRQFILSSKKLLLSDSGFYLCAWSVKLAGGNEQFFGPGTRLTVL.

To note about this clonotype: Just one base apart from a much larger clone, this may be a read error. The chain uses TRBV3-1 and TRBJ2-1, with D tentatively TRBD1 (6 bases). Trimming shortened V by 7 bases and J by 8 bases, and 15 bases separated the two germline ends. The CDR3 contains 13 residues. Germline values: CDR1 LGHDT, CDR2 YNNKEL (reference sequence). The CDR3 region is CASTPTGWHEQFF. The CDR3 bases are TGTGCCAGCACCCCAACAGGGTGGCATGAGCAGTTCTTC.

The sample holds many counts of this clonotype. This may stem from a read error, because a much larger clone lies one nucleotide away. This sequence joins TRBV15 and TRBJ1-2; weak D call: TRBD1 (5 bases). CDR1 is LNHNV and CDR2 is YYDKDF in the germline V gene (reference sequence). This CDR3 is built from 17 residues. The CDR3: CATGRAIGLSGANGYTF. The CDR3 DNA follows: TGTGCCACCGGCAGAGCAATTGGCTTATCCGGGGCGAATGGCTACACCTTC.

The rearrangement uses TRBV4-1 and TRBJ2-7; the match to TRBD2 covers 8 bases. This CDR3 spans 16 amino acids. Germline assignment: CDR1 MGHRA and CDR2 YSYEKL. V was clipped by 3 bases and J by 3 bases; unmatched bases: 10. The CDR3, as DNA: TGCGCCAGCAGCCAGGACACTAGCGGTGACTACTACGAGCAGTACTTC. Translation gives CASSQDTSGDYYEQYF.

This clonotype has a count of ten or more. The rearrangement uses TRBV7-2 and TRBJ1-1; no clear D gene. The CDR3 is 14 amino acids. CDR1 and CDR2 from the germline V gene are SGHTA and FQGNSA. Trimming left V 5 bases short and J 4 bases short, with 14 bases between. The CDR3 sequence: CASSAWSGSTEAFF. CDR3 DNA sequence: TGTGCCAGCAGCGCTTGGTCGGGGAGCACTGAAGCTTTCTTT. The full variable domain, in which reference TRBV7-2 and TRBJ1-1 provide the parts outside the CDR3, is GAGVSQSPSNKVTEKGKDVELRCDPISGHTALYWYRQSLGQGLEFLIYFQGNSAPDKSGLPSDRFSAERTGGSVSTLTIQRTQQEDSAVYLCASSAWSGSTEAFFGQGTRLTVV.

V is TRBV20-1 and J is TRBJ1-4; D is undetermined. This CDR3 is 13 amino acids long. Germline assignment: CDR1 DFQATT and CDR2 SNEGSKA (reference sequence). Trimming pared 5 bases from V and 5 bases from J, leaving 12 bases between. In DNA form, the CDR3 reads TGCAGTGCTGCCCGGGAGTTCAATGAAAAACTGTTTTTT. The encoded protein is CSAAREFNEKLFF.

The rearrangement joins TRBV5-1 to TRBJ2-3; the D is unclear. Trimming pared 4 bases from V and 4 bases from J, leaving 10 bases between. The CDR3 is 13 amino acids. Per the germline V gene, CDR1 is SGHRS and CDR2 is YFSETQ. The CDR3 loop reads CASSGSMADTQYF. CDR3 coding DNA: TGCGCCAGCAGCGGCAGTATGGCAGATACGCAGTATTTT.

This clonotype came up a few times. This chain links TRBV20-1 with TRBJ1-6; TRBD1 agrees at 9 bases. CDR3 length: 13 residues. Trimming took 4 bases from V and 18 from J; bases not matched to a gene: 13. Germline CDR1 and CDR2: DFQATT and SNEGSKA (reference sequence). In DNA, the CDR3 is TGCAGTGCTACTACAGGGGGCAACGCGGCCCCCCACTTT. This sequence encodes CSATTGGNAAPHF.

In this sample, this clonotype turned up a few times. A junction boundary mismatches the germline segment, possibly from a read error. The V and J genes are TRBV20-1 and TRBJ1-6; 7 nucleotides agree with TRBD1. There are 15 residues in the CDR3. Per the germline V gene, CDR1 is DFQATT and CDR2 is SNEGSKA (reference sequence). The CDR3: CGAKLTDRVGSPLHF. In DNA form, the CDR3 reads TGCGGTGCTAAACTAACAGACAGGGTCGGGTCACCCCTCCACTTT.

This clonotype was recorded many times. Here the CDR3 DNA reads TGTGCCAGCAGTTTCCGGGACAGGGGGAGGGATGAGCAGTTCTTC. Translation: CASSFRDRGRDEQFF. The chain uses TRBV12-3 or TRBV12-4 and TRBJ2-1, with 11 bases identical to TRBD1. There are 15 residues in the CDR3. V gave up 3 bases and J gave up 8 bases; unmatched junction bases: 6.

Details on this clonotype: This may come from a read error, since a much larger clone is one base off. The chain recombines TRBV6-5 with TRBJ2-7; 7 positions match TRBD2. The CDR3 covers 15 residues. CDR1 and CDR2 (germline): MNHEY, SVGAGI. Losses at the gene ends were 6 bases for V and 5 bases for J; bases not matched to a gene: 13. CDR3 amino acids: CASSGGGFLWNEQYF. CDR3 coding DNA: TGTGCCAGCAGCGGGGGAGGGTTCTTATGGAACGAGCAGTACTTC.

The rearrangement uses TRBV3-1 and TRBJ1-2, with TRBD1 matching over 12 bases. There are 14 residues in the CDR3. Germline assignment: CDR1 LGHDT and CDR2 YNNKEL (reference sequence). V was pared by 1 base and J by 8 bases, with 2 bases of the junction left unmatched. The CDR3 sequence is CASSQGDRGHGYTF. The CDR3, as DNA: TGTGCCAGCAGCCAAGGGGACAGGGGGCACGGCTACACCTTC.

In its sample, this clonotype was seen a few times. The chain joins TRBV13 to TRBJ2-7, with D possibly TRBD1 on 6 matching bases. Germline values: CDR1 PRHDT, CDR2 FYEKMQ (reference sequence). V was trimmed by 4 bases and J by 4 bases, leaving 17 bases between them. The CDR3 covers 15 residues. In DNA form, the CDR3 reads TGTGCCAGCAGCTCAAGAGGGGGTTCGGTGTACGAGCAGTACTTC. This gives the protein CASSSRGGSVYEQYF.

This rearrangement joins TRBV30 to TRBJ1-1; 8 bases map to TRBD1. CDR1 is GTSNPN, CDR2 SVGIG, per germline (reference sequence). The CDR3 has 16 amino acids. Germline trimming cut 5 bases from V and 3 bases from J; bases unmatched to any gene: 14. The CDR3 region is CAWGDPAGGRDTEAFF. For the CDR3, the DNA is TGTGCCTGGGGGGACCCAGCAGGGGGCAGGGACACTGAAGCTTTCTTT.

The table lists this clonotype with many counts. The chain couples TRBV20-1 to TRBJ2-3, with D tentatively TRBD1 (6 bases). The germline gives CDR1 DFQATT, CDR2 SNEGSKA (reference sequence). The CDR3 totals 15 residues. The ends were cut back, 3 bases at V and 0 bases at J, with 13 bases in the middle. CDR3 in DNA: TGCAGTGCTAGCCTAGACAGGAGAAGCACAGATACGCAGTATTTT. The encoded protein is CSASLDRRSTDTQYF.

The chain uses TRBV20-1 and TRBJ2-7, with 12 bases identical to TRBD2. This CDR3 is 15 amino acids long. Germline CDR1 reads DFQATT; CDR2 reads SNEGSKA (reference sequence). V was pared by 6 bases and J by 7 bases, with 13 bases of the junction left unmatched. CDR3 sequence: CSAGDLAGGPNEQYF. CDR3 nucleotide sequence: TGCAGTGCGGGCGACCTAGCGGGGGGGCCGAATGAGCAGTACTTC.

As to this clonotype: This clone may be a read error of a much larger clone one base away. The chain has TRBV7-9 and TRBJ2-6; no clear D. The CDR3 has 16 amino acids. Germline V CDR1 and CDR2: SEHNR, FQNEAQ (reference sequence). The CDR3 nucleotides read TGTGCCGGCAGCCTAAGCCTTAGCTCTGGGGCCAACGTCCTGACTTTC. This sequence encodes CAGSLSLSSGANVLTF.

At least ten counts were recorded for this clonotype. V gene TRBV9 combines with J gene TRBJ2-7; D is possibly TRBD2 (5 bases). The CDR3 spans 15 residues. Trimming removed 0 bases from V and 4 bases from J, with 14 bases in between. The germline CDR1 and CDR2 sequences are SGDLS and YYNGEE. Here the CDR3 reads CASSVAPEAHYEQYF. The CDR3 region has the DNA TGTGCCAGCAGCGTAGCCCCGGAGGCGCATTACGAGCAGTACTTC.